The rows below give T cell receptor beta chains drawn from one sample of a study of T cells in Graves' hyperthyroidism and ophthalmopathy. TCRdb analysed the multiplex PCR reads with MiXCR anew, one entry per CDR3 protein. The sample contains hundreds of thousands of distinct CDR3 sequences, approximately 14% of which appear only once. Material: blood. The receptors were sampled from a man aged 18 to 30 with Graves' ophthalmopathy. Both conserved end residues are part of each CDR3. The order of the fields is J gene, V gene, clone size, D gene, CDR3 DNA, CDR3 protein. The D gene is left open where the match is weak. Size is stated for part of the rows, as once, few or many counts, or as a class when the clone is expanded.

>TRBJ2-3|TRBV7-8|many|TRBD2
TGTGCCAGCAGCTTCAATAGACTAGCGGGGGGCCCAGATACGCAGTATTTT
CASSFNRLAGGPDTQYF
>TRBJ1-6|TRBV7-9|many|.
TGTGCCAGCAGCCGAAACTCCGGGACGATTTTTCCACCCCTCCACTTT
CASSRNSGTIFPPLHF
>TRBJ2-1|TRBV19|few|.
TGTGCCAGCCAAATGAGGAGGCAAGGCGATGAGCAGTTCTTC
CASQMRRQGDEQFF
>TRBJ2-2|TRBV6-1|many|TRBD2
TGTGCCAGCAGTGGCCTAGCGGGGGGGGACACCGGGGAGCTGTTTTTT
CASSGLAGGDTGELFF
>TRBJ1-6|TRBV18|few|.
TGTGCCAGCTCAATCTCGGACGGACGGGATTCACCCCTCCACTTT
CASSISDGRDSPLHF
>TRBJ2-1|TRBV20-1|.|TRBD2
TGCAGTGCTCGCAGACTAGCGGGAGGCTGGGACAATGAGCAGTTCTTC
CSARRLAGGWDNEQFF
>TRBJ2-2|TRBV5-1|.|TRBD1
TGCGCCAGCAGCTTGCCGGAACAGGGGACCGGGGAGCTGTTTTTT
CASSLPEQGTGELFF
>TRBJ1-4|TRBV30|many|.
TGTGCCTGGAAGGGAGTGAATGAAAAACTGTTTTTT
CAWKGVNEKLFF
>TRBJ2-6|TRBV9|.|.
TGTGCCAGCAGCACTCAGGGTTCTGGGGCCAACGTCCTGACTTTC
CASSTQGSGANVLTF
>TRBJ2-1|TRBV2|many|TRBD2
TGTGCCAGCAGTGGTGGACTAGTCGGGGAGCAGTTCTTC
CASSGGLVGEQFF
>TRBJ2-5|TRBV15|.|TRBD1
TGTGCCACCAGCGGAGACAGGGGGCTTTTGGAGACCCAGTACTTC
CATSGDRGLLETQYF
>TRBJ1-2|TRBV5-6|many|.
TGTGCCAGCAGCTTGAGGGAGAACTATGGCTACACCTTC
CASSLRENYGYTF
>TRBJ2-1|TRBV5-1|many|TRBD1
TGCGCCAGCAGCCCACGACAGGGTAGGAATGAGCAGTTCTTC
CASSPRQGRNEQFF
>TRBJ1-2|TRBV12-3/TRBV12-4|many|.
TGTGCCAGCAGTTTAATGGGTGGCTACACCTTC
CASSLMGGYTF
>TRBJ1-5|TRBV19|few|TRBD1
TGTGCCAGTAGTGAGGACAGGGATCAGCCCCAGCATTTT
CASSEDRDQPQHF
>TRBJ2-5|TRBV12-3/TRBV12-4|few|.
TGTGCCAGCAGTCTTACGGCGGGAACCTCCCAGTACTTC
CASSLTAGTSQYF
>TRBJ2-3|TRBV7-8|many|.
TGTGCCAGCAGCTTGGATACGCAGTATTTT
CASSLDTQYF
>TRBJ2-5|TRBV4-1|many|.
TGCGCCAGCAGCCAAGGTCCGGAGAAGACCCAGTACTTC
CASSQGPEKTQYF
>TRBJ2-1|TRBV3-1|many|TRBD2
TGTGCCAGCAGCCCATCAGCGGGAGGGCACTACAATGAGCAGTTCTTC
CASSPSAGGHYNEQFF
>TRBJ2-3|TRBV3-1|.|TRBD2
TGTGCCAGCAGCCAAGAAGGACTAGCGGGAGAGATAGATACGCAGTATTTT
CASSQEGLAGEIDTQYF
>TRBJ1-5|TRBV30|many|.
TGTGCCTGGAGTGTACGGGAGGATCAGCCCCAGCATTTT
CAWSVREDQPQHF
>TRBJ2-5|TRBV9|.|.
TGTGCCAGCAGTCCTGGACAGTCCCGAGAGACCCAGTACTTC
CASSPGQSRETQYF
>TRBJ2-3|TRBV3-1|many|TRBD2
TGTGCCAGCAGCCGATTAGCGGGAGGGTTAGATACGCAGTATTTT
CASSRLAGGLDTQYF
>TRBJ2-7|TRBV12-3/TRBV12-4|many|.
TGTGCCAGCAGGCGGACAGCGAGCTCCTACGAGCAGTACTTC
CASRRTASSYEQYF
>TRBJ2-7|TRBV11-3|many|.
TGTGCCAGCAGCTTAGTAACGGACTACGAGCAGTACTTC
CASSLVTDYEQYF
>TRBJ2-4|TRBV7-2|many|.
TGTGCCAGCAGCCCCGGACTAAACATCCCCATTCAGTACTTC
CASSPGLNIPIQYF
>TRBJ1-5|TRBV30|many|TRBD1
TGTGCCTGCGGACAGGAGGGCCAGCCCCAGCATTTT
CACGQEGQPQHF